These 10 T cell receptor beta chains were all obtained from the same sample, sequenced in a study of human T cells and chemical hapten exposure. Via MiXCR, TCRdb re-called the RACE reads, giving one row per CDR3 protein. Of tens of thousands of distinct CDR3 sequences detected, over 9% appear once; the ten largest clones hold 27%. As to time point: pre-sensitization, week 0. The treatment: therapeutic diphenylcyclopropenone sensitization with weekly scalp DPC. Blood, whole and unfractionated, served as the source for total RNA extraction. The sequenced sample was whole blood, obtained in connection with sensitization to the hapten diphenylcyclopropenone (DPC). These receptors all stem from a man aged 50 or older with alopecia areata. Some clones in this sample may be carry-over from other donors' samples.

This clonotype was recorded at least ten times. V usage is TRBV12-3 or TRBV12-4 and J usage is TRBJ1-1; D gene ambiguous. The CDR3 is 15 amino acids. V lost 2 bases and J 1 base, leaving 11 bases between the germline ends. DNA for the CDR3: TGTGCCAGCAGTTTAATAGAACCCTCGAACACTGAAGCTTTCTTT. It is translated as CASSLIEPSNTEAFF.

This clonotype has a count of ten or more. The V and J genes are TRBV28 and TRBJ1-1, with D possibly being TRBD1 (5 bases). The CDR3 length is 12 residues. Germline V CDR1 and CDR2: MDHEN, SYDVKM. V gave up 3 bases and J gave up 10 bases, with 12 bases separating them. This chain's CDR3 is CASSFRVIGAFF. CDR3 nucleotide sequence: TGTGCCAGCAGTTTCAGGGTTATTGGAGCTTTCTTT.

The gene calls are TRBV28 and TRBJ1-1; D not certain. CDR3 length: 14 amino acids. Germline V gene sequence: CDR1 MDHEN, CDR2 SYDVKM. V was shortened by 6 bases and J by 0 bases, with 11 bases between the two germline ends. CDR3 loop: CASSLTLMNTEAFF. The CDR3 bases are TGTGCCAGCAGCCTCACGCTTATGAACACTGAAGCTTTCTTT. The entire variable domain, with the rest obtained from reference TRBV28 and TRBJ1-1, is as follows: DVKVTQSSRYLVKRTGEKVFLECVQDMDHENMFWYRQDPGLGLRLIYFSYDVKMKEKGDIPEGYSVSREKKERFSLILESASTNQTSMYLCASSLTLMNTEAFFGQGTRLTVV.

In its sample, this clonotype was seen many times. The chain carries TRBV29-1 and TRBJ2-2, with D unclear. Per the germline V gene, CDR1 is SQVTM and CDR2 is ANQGSEA. The CDR3 spans 12 residues. The V end lost 5 bases, the J end lost 3 bases, and 7 bases lay between the germline ends. The CDR3 spells CSVPTYTGELFF. DNA of the CDR3: TGCAGCGTTCCGACTTACACCGGGGAGCTGTTTTTT.

The chain carries TRBV4-1 and TRBJ2-2; 7 bases agree with TRBD1. There are 14 residues in the CDR3. The germline CDR1 and CDR2 sequences are MGHRA and YSYEKL. The V segment lost 0 bases and the J segment 6 bases; nucleotides outside the gene matches: 1. CDR3 DNA: TGCGCCAGCAGCCAAGATGGGACAGCCGGGGAGCTGTTTTTT. This encodes CASSQDGTAGELFF.

This clonotype was counted many times. V usage is TRBV4-1 and J usage is TRBJ1-5; a possible D gene is TRBD1 (5 bases). The CDR3 loop spans 17 amino acids. Germline V gene lookup returns CDR1 MGHRA and CDR2 YSYEKL. The germline V and J ends were trimmed by 0 bases and 0 bases, with 12 bases remaining between them. In nucleotides, the CDR3 is TGCGCCAGCAGCCAAGATCTGGGGCTTCCTAGCAATCAGCCCCAGCATTTT. Its translation is CASSQDLGLPSNQPQHF.

This clonotype showed up many times. V is TRBV3-1 and J is TRBJ1-2, with a tentative D call TRBD1 (6 bases). Germline assignment: CDR1 LGHDT and CDR2 YNNKEL (reference sequence). Trimming took 1 base from V and 4 from J, leaving 10 bases between them. CDR3 length: 14 amino acids. CDR3 sequence (DNA): TGTGCCAGCAGCCAAGGACAGGCGCGCTATGGCTACACCTTC. Its translation is CASSQGQARYGYTF. The entire variable domain, with the rest obtained from reference TRBV3-1 and TRBJ1-2, is as follows: DTAVSQTPKYLVTQMGNDKSIKCEQNLGHDTMYWYKQDSKKFLKIMFSYNNKELIINETVPNRFSPKSPDKAHLNLHINSLELGDSAVYFCASSQGQARYGYTFGSGTRLTVV.

At least ten counts were recorded for this clonotype. The chain has TRBV28 and TRBJ2-5, with a tentative D call TRBD1 (6 bases). Germline V lookup: CDR1 MDHEN, CDR2 SYDVKM. V lost 7 bases to trimming and J lost 3 bases, with 12 bases between them. The CDR3 is made up of 13 amino acids. The CDR3 here is CASNNREKETQYF. CDR3 coding DNA: TGTGCCAGCAACAACAGGGAAAAAGAGACCCAGTACTTC.

This clonotype has a count of ten or more. V is TRBV6-2 or TRBV6-3 and J is TRBJ2-6; 7 nucleotides match TRBD2. The CDR3 length is 15 residues. V was pared by 0 bases and J by 12 bases, with 8 bases of the junction left unmatched. The germline V gene has CDR1 MNHEY and CDR2 SVGEGT. The CDR3 is CASSYSGGGDGVLTF. CDR3 nucleotides: TGTGCCAGCAGTTACTCTGGCGGGGGTGACGGCGTCCTGACTTTC.

This clonotype came up a few times. This chain joins TRBV25-1 and TRBJ2-3; no clear D gene. Per germline, CDR1 MGHDK and CDR2 SYGVNS. The CDR3 extends over 11 amino acids. V lost 4 bases and J 6 bases, leaving 5 bases between the germline ends. CDR3 DNA sequence: TGTGCCAGCAGTGCGATGGATACGCAGTATTTT. This gives the protein CASSAMDTQYF. The full variable domain, in which reference TRBV25-1 and TRBJ2-3 provide the parts outside the CDR3, is EADIYQTPRYLVIGTGKKITLECSQTMGHDKMYWYQQDPGMELHLIHYSYGVNSTEKGDLSSESTVSRIRTEHFPLTLESARPSHTSQYLCASSAMDTQYFGPGTRLTVL.